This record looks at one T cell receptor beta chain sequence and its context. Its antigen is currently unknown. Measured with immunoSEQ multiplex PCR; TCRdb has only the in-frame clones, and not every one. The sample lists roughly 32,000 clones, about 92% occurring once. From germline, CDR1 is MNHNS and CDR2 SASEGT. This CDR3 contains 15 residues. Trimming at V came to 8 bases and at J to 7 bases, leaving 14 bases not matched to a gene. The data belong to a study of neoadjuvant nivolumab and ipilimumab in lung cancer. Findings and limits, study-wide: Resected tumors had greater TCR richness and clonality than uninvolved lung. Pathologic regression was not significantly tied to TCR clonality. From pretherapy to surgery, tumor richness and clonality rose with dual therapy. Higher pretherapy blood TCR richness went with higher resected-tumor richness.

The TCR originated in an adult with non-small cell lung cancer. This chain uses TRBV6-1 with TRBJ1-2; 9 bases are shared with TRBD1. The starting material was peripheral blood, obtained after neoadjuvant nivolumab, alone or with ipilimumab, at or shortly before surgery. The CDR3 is CASQEGDRVWTGYTF. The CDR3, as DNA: TGTGCCAGCCAAGAAGGGGACAGGGTTTGGACTGGCTACACCTTC.